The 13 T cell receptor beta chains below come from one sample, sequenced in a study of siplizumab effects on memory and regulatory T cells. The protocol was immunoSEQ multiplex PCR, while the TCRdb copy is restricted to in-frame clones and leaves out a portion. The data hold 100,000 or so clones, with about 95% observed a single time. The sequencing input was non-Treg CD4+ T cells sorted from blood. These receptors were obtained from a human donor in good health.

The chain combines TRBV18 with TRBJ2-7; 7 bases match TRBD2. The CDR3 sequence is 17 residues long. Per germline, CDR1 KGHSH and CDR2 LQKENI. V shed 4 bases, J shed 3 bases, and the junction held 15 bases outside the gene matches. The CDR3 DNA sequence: TGTGCCAGCTCACTCTTTAGTTGGACTAGTGAGGGCTACGAGCAGTACTTC. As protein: CASSLFSWTSEGYEQYF.

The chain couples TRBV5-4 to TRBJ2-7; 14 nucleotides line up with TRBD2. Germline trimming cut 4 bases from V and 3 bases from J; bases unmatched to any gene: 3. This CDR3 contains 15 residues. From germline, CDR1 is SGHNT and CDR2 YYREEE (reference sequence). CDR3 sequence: CASSGGLAGVYEQYF. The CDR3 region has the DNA TGTGCCAGCAGCGGGGGACTAGCGGGAGTCTACGAGCAGTACTTC.

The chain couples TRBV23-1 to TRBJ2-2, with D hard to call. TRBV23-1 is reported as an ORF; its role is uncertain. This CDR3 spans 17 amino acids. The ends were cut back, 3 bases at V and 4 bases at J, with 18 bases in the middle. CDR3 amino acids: CASSHCLIPTTTGELFF. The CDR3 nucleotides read TGCGCCAGCAGTCATTGCCTGATCCCAACGACCACCGGGGAGCTGTTTTTT.

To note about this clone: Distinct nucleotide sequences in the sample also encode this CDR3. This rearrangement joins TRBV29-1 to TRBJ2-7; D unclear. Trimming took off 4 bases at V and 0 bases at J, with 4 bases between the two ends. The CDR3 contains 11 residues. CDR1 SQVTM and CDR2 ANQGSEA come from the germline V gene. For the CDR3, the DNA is TGCAGCGTTGCAAGCTCCTACGAGCAGTACTTC. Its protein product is CSVASSYEQYF.

The CDR3 reads CASSSPVVGANYGYTF. The CDR3 DNA reads as TGTGCCAGCAGCTCCCCCGTAGTGGGAGCTAACTATGGCTACACCTTC. V and J are TRBV28 and TRBJ1-2; no reliable D call. The ends were cut back, 6 bases at V and 0 bases at J, with 17 bases in the middle. The CDR3 length is 16 residues. Looked up from germline, CDR1 is MDHEN and CDR2 is SYDVKM.

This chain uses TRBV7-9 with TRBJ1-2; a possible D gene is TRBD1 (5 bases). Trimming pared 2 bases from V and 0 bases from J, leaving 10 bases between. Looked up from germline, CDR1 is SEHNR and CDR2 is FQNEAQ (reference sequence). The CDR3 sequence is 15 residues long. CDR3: CASSLWTNANYGYTF. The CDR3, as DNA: TGTGCCAGCAGCTTATGGACAAATGCTAACTATGGCTACACCTTC.

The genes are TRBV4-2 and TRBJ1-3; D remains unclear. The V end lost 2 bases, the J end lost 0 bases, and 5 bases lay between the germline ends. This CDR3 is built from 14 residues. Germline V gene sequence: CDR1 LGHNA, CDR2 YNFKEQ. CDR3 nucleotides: TGTGCCAGCAGCCAACCTGGCTCTGGAAACACCATATATTTT. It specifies CASSQPGSGNTIYF.

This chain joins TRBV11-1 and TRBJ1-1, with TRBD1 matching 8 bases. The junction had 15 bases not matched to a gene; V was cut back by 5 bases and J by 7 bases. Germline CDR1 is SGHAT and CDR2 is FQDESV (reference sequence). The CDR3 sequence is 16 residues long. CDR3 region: CASSPIRAGQGIEAFF. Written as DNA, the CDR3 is TGTGCCAGCAGCCCCATCCGAGCCGGACAGGGAATTGAAGCTTTCTTT.

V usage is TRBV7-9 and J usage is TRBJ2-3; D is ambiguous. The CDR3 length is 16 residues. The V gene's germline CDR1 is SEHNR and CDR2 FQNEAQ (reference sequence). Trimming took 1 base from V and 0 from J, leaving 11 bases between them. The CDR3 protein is CASSLDLVSSTDTQYF. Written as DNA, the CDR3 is TGTGCCAGCAGCTTAGATCTGGTATCTAGCACAGATACGCAGTATTTT.

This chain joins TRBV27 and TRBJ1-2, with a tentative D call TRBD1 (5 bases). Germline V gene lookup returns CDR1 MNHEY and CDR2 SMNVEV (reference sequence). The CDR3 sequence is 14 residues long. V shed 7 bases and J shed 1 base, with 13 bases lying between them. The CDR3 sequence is CASTSGTGNYGYTF. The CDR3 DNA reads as TGTGCCAGCACCTCAGGGACGGGTAACTATGGCTACACCTTC.

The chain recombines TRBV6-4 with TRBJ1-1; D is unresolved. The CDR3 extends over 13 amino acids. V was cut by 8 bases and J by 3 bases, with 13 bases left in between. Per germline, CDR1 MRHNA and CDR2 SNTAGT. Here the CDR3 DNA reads TGTGCCAGCGGACTAAACCGGGACACTGAAGCTTTCTTT. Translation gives CASGLNRDTEAFF.

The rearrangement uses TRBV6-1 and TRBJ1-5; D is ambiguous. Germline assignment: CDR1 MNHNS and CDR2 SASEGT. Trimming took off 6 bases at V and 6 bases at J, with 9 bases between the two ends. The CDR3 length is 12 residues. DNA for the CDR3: TGTGCCAGCAGGACGCCCGGTCAGCCCCAGCATTTT. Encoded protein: CASRTPGQPQHF.

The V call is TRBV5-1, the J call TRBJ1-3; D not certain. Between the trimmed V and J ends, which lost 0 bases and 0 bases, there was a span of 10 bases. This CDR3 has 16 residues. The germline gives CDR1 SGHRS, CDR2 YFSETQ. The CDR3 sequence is CASSLGGGSSGNTIYF. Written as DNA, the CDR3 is TGCGCCAGCAGCTTGGGGGGAGGTAGCTCTGGAAACACCATATATTTT.